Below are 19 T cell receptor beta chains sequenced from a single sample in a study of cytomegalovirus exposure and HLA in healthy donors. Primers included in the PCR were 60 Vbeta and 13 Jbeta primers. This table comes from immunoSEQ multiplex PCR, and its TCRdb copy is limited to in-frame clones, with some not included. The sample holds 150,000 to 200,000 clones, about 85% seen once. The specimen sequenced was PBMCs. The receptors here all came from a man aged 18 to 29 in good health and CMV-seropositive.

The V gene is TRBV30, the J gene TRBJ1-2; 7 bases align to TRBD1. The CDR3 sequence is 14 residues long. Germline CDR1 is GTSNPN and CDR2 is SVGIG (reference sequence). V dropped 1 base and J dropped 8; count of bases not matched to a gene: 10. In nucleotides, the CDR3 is TGTGCCTGGAGTGCAACTGACAGGGTGGGCGGCTACACCTTC. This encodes CAWSATDRVGGYTF.

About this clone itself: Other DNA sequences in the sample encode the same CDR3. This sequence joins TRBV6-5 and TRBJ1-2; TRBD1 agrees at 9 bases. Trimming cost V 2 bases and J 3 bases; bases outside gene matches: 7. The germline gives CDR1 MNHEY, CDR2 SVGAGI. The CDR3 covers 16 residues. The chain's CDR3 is CASSYRATGGYYGYTF. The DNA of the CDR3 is TGTGCCAGCAGTTACCGTGCGACAGGGGGGTACTATGGCTACACCTTC.

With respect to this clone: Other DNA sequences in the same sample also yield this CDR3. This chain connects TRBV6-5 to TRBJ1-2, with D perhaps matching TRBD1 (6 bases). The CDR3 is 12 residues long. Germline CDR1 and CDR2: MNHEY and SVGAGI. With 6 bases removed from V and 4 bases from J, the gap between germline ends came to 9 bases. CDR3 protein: CASSPGAYGYTF. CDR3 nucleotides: TGTGCCAGCAGCCCAGGGGCCTATGGCTACACCTTC.

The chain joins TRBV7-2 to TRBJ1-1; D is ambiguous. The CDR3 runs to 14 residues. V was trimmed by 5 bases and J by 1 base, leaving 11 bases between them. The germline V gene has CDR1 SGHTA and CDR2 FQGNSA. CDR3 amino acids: CASSRSNGNTEAFF. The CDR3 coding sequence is TGTGCCAGCAGCCGGTCAAACGGGAACACTGAAGCTTTCTTT.

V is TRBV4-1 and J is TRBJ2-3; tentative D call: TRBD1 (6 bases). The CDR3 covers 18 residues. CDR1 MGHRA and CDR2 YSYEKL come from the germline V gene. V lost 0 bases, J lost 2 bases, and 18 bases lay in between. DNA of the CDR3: TGCGCCAGCAGCCAAGATAGGCGCAGACAGGTTCTCACAGATACGCAGTATTTT. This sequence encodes CASSQDRRRQVLTDTQYF.

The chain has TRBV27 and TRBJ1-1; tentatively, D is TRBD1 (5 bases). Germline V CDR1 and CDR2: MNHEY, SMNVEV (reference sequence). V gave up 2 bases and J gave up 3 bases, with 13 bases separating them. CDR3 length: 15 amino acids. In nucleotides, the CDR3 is TGTGCCAGCAGTTTAGGGGGGAGGCGGGACACTGAAGCTTTCTTT. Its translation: CASSLGGRRDTEAFF.

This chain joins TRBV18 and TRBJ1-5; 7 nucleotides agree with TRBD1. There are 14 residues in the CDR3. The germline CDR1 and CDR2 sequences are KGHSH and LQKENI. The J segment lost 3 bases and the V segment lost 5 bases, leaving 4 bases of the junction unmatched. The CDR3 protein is CASSATGTNQPQHF. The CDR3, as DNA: TGTGCCAGCTCAGCGACAGGGACCAATCAGCCCCAGCATTTT.

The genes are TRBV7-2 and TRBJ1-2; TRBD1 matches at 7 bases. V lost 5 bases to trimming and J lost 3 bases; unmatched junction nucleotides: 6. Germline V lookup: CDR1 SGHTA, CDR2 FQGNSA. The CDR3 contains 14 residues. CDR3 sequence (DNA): TGTGCCAGCAGCGTGGACAGGCTTGACTATGGCTACACCTTC. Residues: CASSVDRLDYGYTF.

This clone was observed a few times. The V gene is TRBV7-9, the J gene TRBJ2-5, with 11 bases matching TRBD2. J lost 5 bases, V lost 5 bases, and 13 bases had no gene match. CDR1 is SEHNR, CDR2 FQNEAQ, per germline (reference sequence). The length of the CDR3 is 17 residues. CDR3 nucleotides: TGTGCCAGCAGCCCCGGGACTAGCGGCGCCGGGGGGGAGACCCAGTACTTC. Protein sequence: CASSPGTSGAGGETQYF.

CDR3: CASSYSSINNSPLHF. CDR3 sequence (DNA): TGTGCCAGCAGTTACTCGAGCATCAATAATTCACCCCTCCACTTT. The rearrangement joins TRBV6-5 to TRBJ1-6, with D unresolved. The CDR3 sequence is 15 residues long. Germline V gene lookup returns CDR1 MNHEY and CDR2 SVGAGI. V was trimmed by 0 bases and J by 5 bases, leaving 8 bases between them.

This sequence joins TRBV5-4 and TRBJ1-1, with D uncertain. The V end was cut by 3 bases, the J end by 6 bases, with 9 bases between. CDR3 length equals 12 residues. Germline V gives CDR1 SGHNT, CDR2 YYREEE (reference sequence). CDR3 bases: TGTGCCAGCAGCTCCCCTACGGCTGAAGCTTTCTTT. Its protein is CASSSPTAEAFF.

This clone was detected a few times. DNA for the CDR3: TGTGCCAGCAGCAAGGGGCGTAGTATGCAGGTCGCAGGGCATAGCAATCAGCCCCAGCATTTT. As protein: CASSKGRSMQVAGHSNQPQHF. The chain has TRBV21-1 and TRBJ1-5; the table calls TRBD1, which could not be checked here. TRBV21-1 is a listed pseudogene. The CDR3 is 21 amino acids.

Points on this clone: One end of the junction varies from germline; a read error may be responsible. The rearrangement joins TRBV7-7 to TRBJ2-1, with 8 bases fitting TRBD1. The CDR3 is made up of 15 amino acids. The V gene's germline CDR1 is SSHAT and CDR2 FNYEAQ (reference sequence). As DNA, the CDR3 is TGTGCTAGCAGCTTAGACAGGGGCCCTCTCAATGAGCAGTTCTTC. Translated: CASSLDRGPLNEQFF. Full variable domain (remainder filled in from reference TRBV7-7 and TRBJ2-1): GAGVSQSPRYKVTKRGQDVTLRCDPISSHATLYWYQQALGQGPEFLTYFNYEAQPDKSGLPSDRFSAERPEGSISTLTIQRTEQRDSAMYRCASSLDRGPLNEQFFGPGTRLTVL.

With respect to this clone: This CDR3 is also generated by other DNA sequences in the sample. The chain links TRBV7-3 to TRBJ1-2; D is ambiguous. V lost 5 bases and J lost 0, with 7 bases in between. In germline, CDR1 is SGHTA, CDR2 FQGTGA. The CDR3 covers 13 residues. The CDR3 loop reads CASSPDSNYGYTF. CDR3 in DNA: TGTGCCAGCAGCCCAGACTCTAACTATGGCTACACCTTC.

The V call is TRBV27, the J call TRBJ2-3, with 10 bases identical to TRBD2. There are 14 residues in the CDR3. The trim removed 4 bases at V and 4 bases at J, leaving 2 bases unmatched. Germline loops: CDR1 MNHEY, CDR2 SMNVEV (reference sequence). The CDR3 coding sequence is TGTGCCAGCAGTTGGGGGACTAGCGCAGATACGCAGTATTTT. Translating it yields CASSWGTSADTQYF.

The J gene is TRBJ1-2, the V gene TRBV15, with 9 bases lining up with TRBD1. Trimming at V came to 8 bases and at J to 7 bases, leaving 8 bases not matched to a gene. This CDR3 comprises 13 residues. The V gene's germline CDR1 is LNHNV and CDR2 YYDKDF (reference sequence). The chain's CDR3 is CATRTGGAGGYTF. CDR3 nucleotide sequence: TGTGCCACCCGAACAGGGGGCGCGGGTGGCTACACCTTC.

CDR3 coding DNA: TGTGCCAGCAGCCGGGCAGGGTTTGTTAATGAAAAACTGTTTTTT. Encoded protein: CASSRAGFVNEKLFF. V and J are TRBV11-2 and TRBJ1-4; D may be TRBD1 (5 bases). The CDR3 runs to 15 residues. The germline V and J ends were trimmed by 5 bases and 4 bases, with 14 bases remaining between them. Germline V gene data show CDR1 as SGHAT and CDR2 as FQNNGV.

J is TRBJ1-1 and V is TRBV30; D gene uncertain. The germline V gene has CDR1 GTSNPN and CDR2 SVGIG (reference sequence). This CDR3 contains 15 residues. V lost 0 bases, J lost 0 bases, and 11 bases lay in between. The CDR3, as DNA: TGTGCCTGGAGTGTACTAGGTTCGGTGAACACTGAAGCTTTCTTT. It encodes CAWSVLGSVNTEAFF.

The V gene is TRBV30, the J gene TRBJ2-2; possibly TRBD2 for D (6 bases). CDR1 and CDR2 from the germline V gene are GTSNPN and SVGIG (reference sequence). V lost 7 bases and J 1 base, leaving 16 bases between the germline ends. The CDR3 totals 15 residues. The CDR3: CAYYPGLKNTGELFF. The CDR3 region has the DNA TGTGCCTACTATCCGGGACTCAAGAACACCGGGGAGCTGTTTTTT. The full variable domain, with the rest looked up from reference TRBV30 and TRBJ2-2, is SQTIHQWPATLVQPVGSPLSLECTVEGTSNPNLYWYRQAAGRGLQLLFYSVGIGQISSEVPQNLSASRPQDRQFILSSKKLLLSDSGFYLCAYYPGLKNTGELFFGEGSRLTVL.